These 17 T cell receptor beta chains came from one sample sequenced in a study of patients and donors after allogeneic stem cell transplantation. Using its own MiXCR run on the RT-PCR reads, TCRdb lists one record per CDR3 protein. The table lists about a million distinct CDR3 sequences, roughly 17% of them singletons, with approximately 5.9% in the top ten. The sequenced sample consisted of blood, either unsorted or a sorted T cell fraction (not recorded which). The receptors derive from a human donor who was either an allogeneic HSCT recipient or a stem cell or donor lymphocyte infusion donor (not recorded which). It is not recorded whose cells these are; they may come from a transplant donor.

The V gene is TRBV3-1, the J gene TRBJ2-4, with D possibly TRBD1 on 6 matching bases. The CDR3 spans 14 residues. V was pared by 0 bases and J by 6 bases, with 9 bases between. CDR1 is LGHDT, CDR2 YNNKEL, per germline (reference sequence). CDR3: CASSQEAGVNIQYF. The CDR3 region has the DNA TGTGCCAGCAGCCAAGAGGCAGGGGTAAACATTCAGTACTTC.

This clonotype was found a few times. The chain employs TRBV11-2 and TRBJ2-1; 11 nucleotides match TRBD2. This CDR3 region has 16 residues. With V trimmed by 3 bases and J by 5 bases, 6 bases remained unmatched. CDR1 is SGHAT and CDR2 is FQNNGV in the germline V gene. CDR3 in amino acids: CASSLGGTSGHNEQFF. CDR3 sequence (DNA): TGTGCCAGCAGCTTGGGGGGGACTAGCGGTCACAATGAGCAGTTCTTC. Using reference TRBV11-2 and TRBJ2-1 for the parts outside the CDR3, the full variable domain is EAGVAQSPRYKIIEKRQSVAFWCNPISGHATLYWYQQILGQGPKLLIQFQNNGVVDDSQLPKDRFSAERLKGVDSTLKIQPAKLEDSAVYLCASSLGGTSGHNEQFFGPGTRLTVL.

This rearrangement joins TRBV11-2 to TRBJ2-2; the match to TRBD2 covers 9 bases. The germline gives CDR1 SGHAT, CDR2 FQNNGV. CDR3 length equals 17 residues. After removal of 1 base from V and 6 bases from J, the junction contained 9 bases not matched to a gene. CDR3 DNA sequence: TGTGCCAGCAGCTTAGGACGGACTAGCGTGTCACCCGGGGAGCTGTTTTTT. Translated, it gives CASSLGRTSVSPGELFF.

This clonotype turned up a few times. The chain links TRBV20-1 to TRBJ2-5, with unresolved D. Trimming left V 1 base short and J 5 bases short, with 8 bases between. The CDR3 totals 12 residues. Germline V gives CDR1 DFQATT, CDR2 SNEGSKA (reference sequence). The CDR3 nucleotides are TGCAGTGCTAGAGCTGGGTCGGAGACCCAGTACTTC. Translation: CSARAGSETQYF.

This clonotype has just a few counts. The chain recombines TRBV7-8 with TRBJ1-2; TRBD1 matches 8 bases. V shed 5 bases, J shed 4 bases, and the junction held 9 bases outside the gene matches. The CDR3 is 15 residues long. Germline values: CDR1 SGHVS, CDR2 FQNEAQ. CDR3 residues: CASSHGNRGSYGYTF. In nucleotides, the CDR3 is TGTGCCAGCAGCCACGGAAACAGGGGGTCCTATGGCTACACCTTC.

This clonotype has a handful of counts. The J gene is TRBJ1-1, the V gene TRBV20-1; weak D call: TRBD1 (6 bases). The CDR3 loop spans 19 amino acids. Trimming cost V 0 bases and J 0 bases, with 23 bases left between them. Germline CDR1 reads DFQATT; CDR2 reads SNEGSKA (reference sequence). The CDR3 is CSARDVGWGLGKMNTEAFF. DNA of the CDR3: TGCAGTGCTAGAGACGTGGGGTGGGGGCTTGGGAAAATGAACACTGAAGCTTTCTTT.

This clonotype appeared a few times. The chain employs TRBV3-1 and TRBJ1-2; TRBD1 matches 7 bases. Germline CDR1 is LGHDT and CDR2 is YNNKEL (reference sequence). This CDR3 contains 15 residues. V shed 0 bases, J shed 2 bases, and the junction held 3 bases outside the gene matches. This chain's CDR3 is CASSQDWDSNYGYTF. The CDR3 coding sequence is TGTGCCAGCAGCCAAGATTGGGACAGCAACTATGGCTACACCTTC.

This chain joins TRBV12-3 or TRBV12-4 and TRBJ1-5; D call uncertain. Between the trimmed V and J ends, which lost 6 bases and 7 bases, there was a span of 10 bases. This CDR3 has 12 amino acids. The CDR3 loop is CASRLVGQPQHF. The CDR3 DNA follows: TGTGCCAGCAGACTAGTGGGCCAGCCCCAGCATTTT.

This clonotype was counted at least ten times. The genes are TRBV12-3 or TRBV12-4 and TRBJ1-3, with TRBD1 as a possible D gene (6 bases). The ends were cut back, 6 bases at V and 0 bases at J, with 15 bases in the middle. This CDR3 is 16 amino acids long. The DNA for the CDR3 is TGTGCCAGCAGCGCTACAGGGCTCCGCTCTGGAAACACCATATATTTT. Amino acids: CASSATGLRSGNTIYF.

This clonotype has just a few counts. The CDR3 sequence is CASSIFSGDTDTQYF. DNA of the CDR3: TGTGCCAGTAGTATTTTTAGCGGGGACACAGATACGCAGTATTTT. This chain connects TRBV19 to TRBJ2-3; TRBD2 matches 8 bases. The V gene's germline CDR1 is LNHDA and CDR2 SQIVND (reference sequence). The J segment lost 2 bases and the V segment lost 3 bases, leaving 4 bases of the junction unmatched. The CDR3 covers 15 residues.

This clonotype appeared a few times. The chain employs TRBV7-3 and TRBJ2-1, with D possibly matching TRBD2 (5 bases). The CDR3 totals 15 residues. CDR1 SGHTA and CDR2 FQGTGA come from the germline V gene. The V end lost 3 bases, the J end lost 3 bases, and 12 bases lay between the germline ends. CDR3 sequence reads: CASSLIPGDYNEQFF. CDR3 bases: TGTGCCAGCAGCTTGATCCCCGGGGACTACAATGAGCAGTTCTTC.

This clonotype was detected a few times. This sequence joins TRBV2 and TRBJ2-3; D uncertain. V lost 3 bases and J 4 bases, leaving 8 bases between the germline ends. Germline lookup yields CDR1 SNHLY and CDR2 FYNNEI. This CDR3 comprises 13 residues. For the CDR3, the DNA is TGTGCCAGCAGTGAGCCCGACTCAGATACGCAGTATTTT. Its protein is CASSEPDSDTQYF.

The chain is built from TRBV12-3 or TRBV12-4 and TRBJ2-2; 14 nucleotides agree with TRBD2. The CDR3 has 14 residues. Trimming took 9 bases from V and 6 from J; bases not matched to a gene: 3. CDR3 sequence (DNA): TGTGCCAGTCGACTAGCGGGGGGGCCCGGGGAGCTGTTTTTT. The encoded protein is CASRLAGGPGELFF.

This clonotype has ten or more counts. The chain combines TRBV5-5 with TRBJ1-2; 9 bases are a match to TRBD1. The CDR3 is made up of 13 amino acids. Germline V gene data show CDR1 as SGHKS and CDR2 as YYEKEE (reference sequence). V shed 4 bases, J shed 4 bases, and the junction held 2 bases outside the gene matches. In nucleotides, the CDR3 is TGTGCCAGCAGCCAGGACAGGGGCTATGGCTACACCTTC. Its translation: CASSQDRGYGYTF.

CDR3 DNA: TGTGCCAGCAGTTTAACCGGGACAGGGACCGAGCAGTACTTC. Translated: CASSLTGTGTEQYF. The chain joins TRBV27 to TRBJ2-7, with TRBD1 identical over 9 bases. In germline, CDR1 is MNHEY, CDR2 SMNVEV (reference sequence). The CDR3 covers 14 residues. The ends lost 2 bases at V and 6 bases at J; junction bases unmatched: 5.

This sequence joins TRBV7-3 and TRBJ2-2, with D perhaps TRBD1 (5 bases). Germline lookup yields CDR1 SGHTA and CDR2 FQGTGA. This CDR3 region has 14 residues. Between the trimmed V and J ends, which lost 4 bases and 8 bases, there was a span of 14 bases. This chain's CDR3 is CASSSYHAGGELFF. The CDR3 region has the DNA TGTGCCAGCAGCTCATACCACGCAGGGGGGGAGCTGTTTTTT.

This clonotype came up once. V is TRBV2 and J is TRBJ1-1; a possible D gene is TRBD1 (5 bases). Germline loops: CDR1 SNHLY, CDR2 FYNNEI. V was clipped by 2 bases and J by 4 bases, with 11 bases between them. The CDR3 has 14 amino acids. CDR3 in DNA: TGTGCCAGCAGTGAAACAGGTTGGAGCACTGAAGCTTTCTTT. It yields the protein CASSETGWSTEAFF.